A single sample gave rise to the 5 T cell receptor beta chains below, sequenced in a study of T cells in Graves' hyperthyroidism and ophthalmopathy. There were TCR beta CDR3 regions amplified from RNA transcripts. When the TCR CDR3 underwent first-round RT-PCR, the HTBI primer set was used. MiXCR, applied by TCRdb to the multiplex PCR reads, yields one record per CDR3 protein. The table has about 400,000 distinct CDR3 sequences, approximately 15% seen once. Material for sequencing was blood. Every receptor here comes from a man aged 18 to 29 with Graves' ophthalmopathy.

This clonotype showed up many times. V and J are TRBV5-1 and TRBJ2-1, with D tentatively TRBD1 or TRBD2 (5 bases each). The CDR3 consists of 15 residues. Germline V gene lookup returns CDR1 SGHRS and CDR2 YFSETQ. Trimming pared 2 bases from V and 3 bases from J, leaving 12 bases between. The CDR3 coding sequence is TGCGCCAGCAGCTTTGGGGACCTGATCTACAATGAGCAGTTCTTC. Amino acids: CASSFGDLIYNEQFF.

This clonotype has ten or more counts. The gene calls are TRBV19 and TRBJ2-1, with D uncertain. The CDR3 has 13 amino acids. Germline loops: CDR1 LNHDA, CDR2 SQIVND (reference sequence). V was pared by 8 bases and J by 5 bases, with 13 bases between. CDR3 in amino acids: CASGRQENNEQFF. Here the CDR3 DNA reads TGTGCCAGTGGTCGCCAGGAGAACAATGAGCAGTTCTTC.

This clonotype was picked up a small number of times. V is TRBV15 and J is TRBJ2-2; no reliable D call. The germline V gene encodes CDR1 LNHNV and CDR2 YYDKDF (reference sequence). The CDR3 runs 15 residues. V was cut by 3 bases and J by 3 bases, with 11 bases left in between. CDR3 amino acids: CATSRGELDTGELFF. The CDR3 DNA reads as TGTGCCACCAGCAGGGGCGAGTTGGACACCGGGGAGCTGTTTTTT.

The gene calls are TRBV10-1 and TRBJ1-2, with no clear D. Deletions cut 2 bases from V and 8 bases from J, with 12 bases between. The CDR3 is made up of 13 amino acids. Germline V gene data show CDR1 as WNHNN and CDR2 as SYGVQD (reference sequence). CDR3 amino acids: CASSEDGRWGYTF. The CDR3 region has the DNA TGCGCCAGCAGTGAGGACGGGCGCTGGGGCTACACCTTC.

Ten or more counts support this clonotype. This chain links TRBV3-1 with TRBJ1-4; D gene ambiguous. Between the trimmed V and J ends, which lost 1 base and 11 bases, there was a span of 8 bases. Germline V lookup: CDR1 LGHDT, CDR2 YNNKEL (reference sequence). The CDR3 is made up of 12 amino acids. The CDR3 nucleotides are TGTGCCAGCAGCCAAGCGAGTTGGAAACTGTTTTTT. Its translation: CASSQASWKLFF.